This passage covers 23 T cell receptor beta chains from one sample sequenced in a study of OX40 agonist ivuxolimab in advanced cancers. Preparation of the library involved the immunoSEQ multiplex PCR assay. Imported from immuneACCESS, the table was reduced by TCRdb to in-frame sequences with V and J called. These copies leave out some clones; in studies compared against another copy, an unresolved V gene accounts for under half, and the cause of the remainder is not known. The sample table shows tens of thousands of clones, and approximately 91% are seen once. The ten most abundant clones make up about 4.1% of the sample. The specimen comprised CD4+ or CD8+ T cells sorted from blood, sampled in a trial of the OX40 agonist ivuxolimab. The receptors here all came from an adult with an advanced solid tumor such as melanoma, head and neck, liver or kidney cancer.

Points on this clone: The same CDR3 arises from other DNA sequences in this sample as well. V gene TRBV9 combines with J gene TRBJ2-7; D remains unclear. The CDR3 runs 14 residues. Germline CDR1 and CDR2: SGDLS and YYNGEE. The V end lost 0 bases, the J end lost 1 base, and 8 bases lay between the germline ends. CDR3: CASSVGVGSYEQYF. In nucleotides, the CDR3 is TGTGCCAGCAGCGTAGGGGTGGGTTCCTACGAGCAGTACTTC.

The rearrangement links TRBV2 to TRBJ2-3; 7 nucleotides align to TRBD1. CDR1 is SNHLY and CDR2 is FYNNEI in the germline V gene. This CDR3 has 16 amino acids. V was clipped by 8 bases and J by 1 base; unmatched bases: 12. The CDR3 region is CASGPGQLLRTDTQYF. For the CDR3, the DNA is TGTGCCAGCGGACCGGGACAGCTACTCCGCACAGATACGCAGTATTTT.

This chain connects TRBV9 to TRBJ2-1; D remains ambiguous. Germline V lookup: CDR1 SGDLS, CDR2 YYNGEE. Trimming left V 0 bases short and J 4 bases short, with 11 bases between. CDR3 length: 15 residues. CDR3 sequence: CASSVGSLAYNEQFF. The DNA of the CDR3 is TGTGCCAGCAGCGTAGGATCTCTTGCTTACAATGAGCAGTTCTTC.

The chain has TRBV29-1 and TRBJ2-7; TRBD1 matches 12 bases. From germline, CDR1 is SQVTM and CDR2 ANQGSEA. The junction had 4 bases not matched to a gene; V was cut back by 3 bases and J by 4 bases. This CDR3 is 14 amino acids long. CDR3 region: CSVDGTGGEYEQYF. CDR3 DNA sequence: TGCAGCGTTGATGGGACAGGGGGCGAATACGAGCAGTACTTC.

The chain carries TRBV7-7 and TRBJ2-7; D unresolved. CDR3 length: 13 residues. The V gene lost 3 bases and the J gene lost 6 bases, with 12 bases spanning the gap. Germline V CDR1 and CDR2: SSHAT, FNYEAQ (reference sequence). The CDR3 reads CASSFLDGSEQYF. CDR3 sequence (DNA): TGTGCCAGCAGCTTCCTAGACGGCTCCGAGCAGTACTTC.

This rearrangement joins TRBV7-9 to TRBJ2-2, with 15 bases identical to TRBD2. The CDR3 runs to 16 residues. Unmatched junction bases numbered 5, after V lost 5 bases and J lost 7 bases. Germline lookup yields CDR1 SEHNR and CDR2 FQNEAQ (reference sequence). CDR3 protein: CASSKGTSGRIGELFF. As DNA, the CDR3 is TGTGCCAGCAGCAAGGGGACTAGCGGGAGGATCGGGGAGCTGTTTTTT.

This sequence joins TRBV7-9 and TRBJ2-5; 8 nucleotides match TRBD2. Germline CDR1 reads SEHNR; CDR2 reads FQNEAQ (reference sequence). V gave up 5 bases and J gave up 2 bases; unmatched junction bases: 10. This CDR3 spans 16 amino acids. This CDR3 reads CASSLPPGGRQETQYF. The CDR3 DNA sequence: TGTGCCAGCAGCCTACCCCCGGGAGGGCGGCAAGAGACCCAGTACTTC.

The CDR3 nucleotides are TGTGCCAGCAGTTTGTACCCAGGCATGGAGCACGAGCAGTACTTC. This translates into CASSLYPGMEHEQYF. This chain uses TRBV27 with TRBJ2-7; no clear D. With 3 bases removed from V and 5 bases from J, the gap between germline ends came to 17 bases. The CDR3 runs to 15 residues. Looked up from germline, CDR1 is MNHEY and CDR2 is SMNVEV (reference sequence).

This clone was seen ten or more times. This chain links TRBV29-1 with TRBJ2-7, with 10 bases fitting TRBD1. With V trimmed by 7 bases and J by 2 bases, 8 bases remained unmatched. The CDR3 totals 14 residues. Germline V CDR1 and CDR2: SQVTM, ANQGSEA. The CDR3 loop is CSADSGTGAYEQYF. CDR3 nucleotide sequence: TGCAGCGCAGATTCCGGGACAGGGGCCTACGAGCAGTACTTC.

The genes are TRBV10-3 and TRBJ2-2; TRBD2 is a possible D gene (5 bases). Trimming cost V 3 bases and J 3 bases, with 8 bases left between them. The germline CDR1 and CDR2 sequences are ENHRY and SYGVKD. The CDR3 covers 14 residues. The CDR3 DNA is TGTGCCATCAGTGACGGGGAACACACCGGGGAGCTGTTTTTT. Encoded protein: CAISDGEHTGELFF.

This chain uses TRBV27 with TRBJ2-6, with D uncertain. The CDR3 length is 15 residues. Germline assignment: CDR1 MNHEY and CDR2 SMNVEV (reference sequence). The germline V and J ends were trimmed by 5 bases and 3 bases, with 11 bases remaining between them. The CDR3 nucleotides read TGTGCCAGCAGTCTCCGCTTGGGTGGGGCCAACGTCCTGACTTTC. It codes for CASSLRLGGANVLTF.

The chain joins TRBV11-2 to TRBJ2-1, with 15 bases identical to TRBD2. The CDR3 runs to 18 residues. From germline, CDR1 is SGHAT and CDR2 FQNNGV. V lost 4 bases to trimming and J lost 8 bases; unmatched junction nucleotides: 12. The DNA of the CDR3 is TGTGCCAGCAGCTCCCGCTCAGGACTAGCGGGAGGGCCATATGAGCAGTTCTTC. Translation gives CASSSRSGLAGGPYEQFF.

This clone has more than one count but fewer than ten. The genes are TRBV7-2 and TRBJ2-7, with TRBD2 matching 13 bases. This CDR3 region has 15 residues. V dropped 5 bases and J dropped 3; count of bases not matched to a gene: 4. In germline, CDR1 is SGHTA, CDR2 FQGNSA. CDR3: CASSQGLAGFYEQYF. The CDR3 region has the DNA TGTGCCAGCAGCCAGGGACTAGCGGGATTCTACGAGCAGTACTTC.

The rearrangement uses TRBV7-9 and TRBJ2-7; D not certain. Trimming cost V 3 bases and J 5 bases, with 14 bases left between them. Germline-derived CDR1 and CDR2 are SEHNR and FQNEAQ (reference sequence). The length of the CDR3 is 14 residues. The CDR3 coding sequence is TGTGCCAGCAGCTTCGCTAGGGAAATCGACGAGCAGTACTTC. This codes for CASSFAREIDEQYF.

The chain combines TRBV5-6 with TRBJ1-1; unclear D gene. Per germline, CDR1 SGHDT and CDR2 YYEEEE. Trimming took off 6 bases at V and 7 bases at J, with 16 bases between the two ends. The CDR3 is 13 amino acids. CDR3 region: CASTKQVLGEAFF. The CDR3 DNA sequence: TGTGCCAGCACCAAACAAGTACTGGGTGAAGCTTTCTTT. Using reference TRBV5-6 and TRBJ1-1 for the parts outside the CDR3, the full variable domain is DAGVTQSPTHLIKTRGQQVTLRCSPKSGHDTVSWYQQALGQGPQFIFQYYEEEERQRGNFPDRFSGHQFPNYSSELNVNALLLGDSALYLCASTKQVLGEAFFGQGTRLTVV.

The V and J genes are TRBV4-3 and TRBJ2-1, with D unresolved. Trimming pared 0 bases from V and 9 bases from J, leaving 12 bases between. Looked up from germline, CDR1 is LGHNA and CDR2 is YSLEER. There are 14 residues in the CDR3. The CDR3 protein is CASSQDPRKTEQFF. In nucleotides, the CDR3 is TGCGCCAGCAGCCAAGACCCTAGGAAGACTGAGCAGTTCTTC.

This CDR3 is CASSLVRGRTDTQYF. The CDR3 DNA follows: TGTGCCAGCAGCTTAGTCAGGGGGCGCACAGATACGCAGTATTTT. V and J are TRBV7-2 and TRBJ2-3, with 8 bases matching TRBD1. Trimming cost V 1 base and J 1 base; bases outside gene matches: 1. Germline V gene data show CDR1 as SGHTA and CDR2 as FQGNSA. The CDR3 sequence is 15 residues long. Using reference TRBV7-2 and TRBJ2-3 for the parts outside the CDR3, the full variable domain is GAGVSQSPSNKVTEKGKDVELRCDPISGHTALYWYRQSLGQGLEFLIYFQGNSAPDKSGLPSDRFSAERTGGSVSTLTIQRTQQEDSAVYLCASSLVRGRTDTQYFGPGTRLTVL.

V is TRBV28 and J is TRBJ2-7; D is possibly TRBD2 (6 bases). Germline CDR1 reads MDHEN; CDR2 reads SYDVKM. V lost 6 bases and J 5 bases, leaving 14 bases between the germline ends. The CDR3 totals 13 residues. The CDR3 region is CASSPGGADEQYF. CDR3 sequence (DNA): TGTGCCAGCAGCCCCGGAGGGGCGGACGAGCAGTACTTC. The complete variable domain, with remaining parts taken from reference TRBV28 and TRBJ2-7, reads DVKVTQSSRYLVKRTGEKVFLECVQDMDHENMFWYRQDPGLGLRLIYFSYDVKMKEKGDIPEGYSVSREKKERFSLILESASTNQTSMYLCASSPGGADEQYFGPGTRLTVT.

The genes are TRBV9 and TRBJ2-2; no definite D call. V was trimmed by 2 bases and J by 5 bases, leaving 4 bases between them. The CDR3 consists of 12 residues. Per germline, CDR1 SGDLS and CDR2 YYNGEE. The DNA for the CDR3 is TGTGCCAGCAGCGTCGGAACCGGGGAGCTGTTTTTT. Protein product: CASSVGTGELFF.

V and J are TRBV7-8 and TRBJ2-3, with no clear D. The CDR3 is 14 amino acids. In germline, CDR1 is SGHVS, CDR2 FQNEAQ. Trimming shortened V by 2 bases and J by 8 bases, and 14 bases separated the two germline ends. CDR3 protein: CASSLPGLASTQYF. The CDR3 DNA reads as TGTGCCAGCAGCTTACCCGGTTTAGCAAGTACGCAGTATTTT.

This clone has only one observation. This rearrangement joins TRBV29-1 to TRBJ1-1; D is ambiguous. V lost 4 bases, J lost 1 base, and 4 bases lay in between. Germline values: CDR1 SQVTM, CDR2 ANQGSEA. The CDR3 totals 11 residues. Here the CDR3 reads CSVVRNTEAFF. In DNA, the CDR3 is TGCAGCGTTGTGCGGAACACTGAAGCTTTCTTT. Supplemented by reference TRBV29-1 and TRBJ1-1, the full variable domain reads SAVISQKPSRDICQRGTSLTIQCQVDSQVTMMFWYRQQPGQSLTLIATANQGSEATYESGFVIDKFPISRPNLTFSTLTVSNMSPEDSSIYLCSVVRNTEAFFGQGTRLTVV.

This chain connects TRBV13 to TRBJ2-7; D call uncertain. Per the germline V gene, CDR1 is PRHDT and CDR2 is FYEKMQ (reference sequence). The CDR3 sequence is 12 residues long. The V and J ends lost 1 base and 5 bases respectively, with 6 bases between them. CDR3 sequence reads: CASSLAGNEQYF. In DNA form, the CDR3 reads TGTGCCAGCAGCTTAGCAGGAAACGAGCAGTACTTC.

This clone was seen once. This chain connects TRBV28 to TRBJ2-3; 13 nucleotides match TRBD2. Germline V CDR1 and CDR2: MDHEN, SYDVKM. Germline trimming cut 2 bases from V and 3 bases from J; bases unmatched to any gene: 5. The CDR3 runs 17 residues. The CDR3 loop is CASSLQGLAGITDTQYF. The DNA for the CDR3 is TGTGCCAGCAGTTTACAGGGACTAGCGGGAATTACAGATACGCAGTATTTT.